Listed here are 2 T cell receptor beta chains from one sample, sequenced in a study of T cells in Graves' hyperthyroidism and ophthalmopathy. Amplification targeted TCR beta CDR3 regions from RNA transcripts. The HTBI primer set served for first-round RT-PCR of the TCR CDR3. TCRdb analysed the multiplex PCR reads with MiXCR anew, one entry per CDR3 protein. The data contain 660,000 or so distinct CDR3 sequences, 45% of them seen just once; the ten biggest clones take up under 8.5%. Sequenced material: peripheral blood or thyroid tissue (not recorded which). The source of these receptors is an adult man with Graves' disease, either hyperthyroidism or ophthalmopathy (not recorded which).

This clonotype was picked up a small number of times. The V and J genes are TRBV9 and TRBJ1-6, with a possible D match to TRBD1 (6 bases). Germline V gene sequence: CDR1 SGDLS, CDR2 YYNGEE. The ends were cut back, 4 bases at V and 6 bases at J, with 17 bases in the middle. CDR3 length: 16 residues. The CDR3 sequence: CASSSPGRGGNSPLHF. The CDR3 DNA reads as TGTGCCAGCAGCTCCCCTGGGCGAGGGGGTAATTCACCCCTCCACTTT.

A few counts support this clonotype. The chain has TRBV7-9 and TRBJ1-4; no firm D call. CDR1 is SEHNR, CDR2 FQNEAQ, per germline (reference sequence). Between the trimmed V and J ends, which lost 1 base and 8 bases, there was a span of 14 bases. This CDR3 is built from 15 residues. This chain's CDR3 is CASSLGETDLEKLFF. The CDR3 DNA sequence: TGTGCCAGCAGCTTAGGGGAGACGGATCTGGAAAAACTGTTTTTT.